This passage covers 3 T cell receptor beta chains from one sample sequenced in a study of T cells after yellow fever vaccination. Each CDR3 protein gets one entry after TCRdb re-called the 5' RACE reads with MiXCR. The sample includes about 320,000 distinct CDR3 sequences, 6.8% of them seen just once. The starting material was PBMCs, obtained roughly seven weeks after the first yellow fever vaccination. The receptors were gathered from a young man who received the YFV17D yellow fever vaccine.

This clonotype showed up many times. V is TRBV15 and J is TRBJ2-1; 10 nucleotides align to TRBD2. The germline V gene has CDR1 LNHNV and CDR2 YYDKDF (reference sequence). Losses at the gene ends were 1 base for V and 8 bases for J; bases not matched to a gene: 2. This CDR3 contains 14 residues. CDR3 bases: TGTGCCACCAGCAGAGCTAGCGGGGGAGATGAGCAGTTCTTC. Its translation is CATSRASGGDEQFF.

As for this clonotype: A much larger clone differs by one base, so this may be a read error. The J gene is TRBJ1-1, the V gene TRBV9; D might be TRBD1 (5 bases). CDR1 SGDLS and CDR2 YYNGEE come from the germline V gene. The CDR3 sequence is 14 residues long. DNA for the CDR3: TGTACCAGCAGCGTCGGGGCCATGAACACTGAAGCTTTCTTT. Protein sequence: CTSSVGAMNTEAFF.

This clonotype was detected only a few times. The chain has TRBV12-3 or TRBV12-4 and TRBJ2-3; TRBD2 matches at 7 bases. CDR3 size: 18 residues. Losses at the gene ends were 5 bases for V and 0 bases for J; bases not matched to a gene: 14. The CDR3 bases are TGTGCCAGCAGTCCTCCAGGTGGGGCGGGAGAAAGCACAGATACGCAGTATTTT. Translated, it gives CASSPPGGAGESTDTQYF.